These 32 T cell receptor beta chains were all obtained from the same sample, sequenced in a study of control samples from healthy donors and cancer patients (dated by TCRdb to the early 2020s). The method behind the library was the immunoSEQ multiplex PCR assay. TCRdb obtained this table from immuneACCESS and retained in-frame rearrangements with V and J assigned. These tables miss some clones; where compared with another copy, unresolved V genes account for less than half of the shortfall, and the remainder is unexplained. Within this sample are approximately 100,000 clones, with more than 75% of them counted one time only. 2% to 2.5% of the sample is in the top ten clones. The sample comprised blood. All receptors come from a man between 60 and 70 years old in good health.

The gene calls are TRBV5-1 and TRBJ1-3, with D hard to call. V dropped 0 bases and J dropped 4 bases, with 5 bases sitting between them. Germline CDR1 and CDR2: SGHRS and YFSETQ. The CDR3 loop spans 13 amino acids. CDR3 DNA sequence: TGCGCCAGCAGCTTGGGCGAGGGAAACACCATATATTTT. Translated, it gives CASSLGEGNTIYF.

V and J are TRBV19 and TRBJ2-7; the match to TRBD2 covers 10 bases. CDR1 and CDR2 (germline): LNHDA, SQIVND (reference sequence). Unmatched junction bases numbered 8, after V lost 6 bases and J lost 6 bases. The CDR3 spans 14 residues. CDR3 in amino acids: CASSLAGEVREQYF. CDR3 coding DNA: TGTGCCAGTAGCCTAGCGGGAGAAGTTCGCGAGCAGTACTTC.

About this clone itself: The conserved final phenylalanine or tryptophan is absent from the CDR3, which likely points to a read error. It is unclear where the CDR3 begins or ends on the DNA, so no DNA is shown, and the CDR3 is as TCRdb lists it. The rearrangement joins TRBV2 to TRBJ2-7; TRBD1 was called by the table and not checked on the DNA. Both ends counted, the CDR3 spans 8 residues. In germline, CDR1 is SNHLY, CDR2 FYNNEI. The CDR3 here is CASGGTAP.

V is TRBV19 and J is TRBJ2-1, with 8 bases fitting TRBD1. Germline CDR1 LNHDA, CDR2 SQIVND (reference sequence). The V segment lost 6 bases and the J segment 5 bases; nucleotides outside the gene matches: 6. This CDR3 has 14 amino acids. The CDR3 loop reads CASRIRGRDNEQFF. The CDR3 nucleotides are TGTGCCAGTAGGATCAGGGGGCGGGACAATGAGCAGTTCTTC.

This chain connects TRBV27 to TRBJ2-1; TRBD1 matches at 9 bases. CDR1 and CDR2 from the germline V gene are MNHEY and SMNVEV (reference sequence). V was clipped by 7 bases and J by 5 bases; unmatched bases: 6. The CDR3 spans 14 residues. CDR3 sequence: CASIRQGVNNEQFF. CDR3 DNA: TGTGCCAGCATCAGACAGGGGGTGAACAATGAGCAGTTCTTC.

V and J are TRBV28 and TRBJ1-5; no firm D call. CDR3 size: 12 residues. With 8 bases removed from V and 10 bases from J, the gap between germline ends came to 15 bases. Germline CDR1 MDHEN, CDR2 SYDVKM. The CDR3 coding sequence is TGTGCCAGCCTGCGAACACCTCAACCCCAGCATTTT. Protein sequence: CASLRTPQPQHF.

This clone was found once. The V call is TRBV6-4, the J call TRBJ2-3, with D perhaps given as TRBD1 or TRBD2 (5 bases each). The CDR3 covers 14 residues. V shed 8 bases and J shed 2 bases, with 14 bases lying between them. Germline CDR1 MRHNA, CDR2 SNTAGT. CDR3 in amino acids: CASSGTSHTDTQYF. The CDR3, as DNA: TGTGCCAGCTCGGGGACCAGCCACACAGATACGCAGTATTTT.

The chain links TRBV10-3 to TRBJ2-4; tentatively, D is TRBD1 (6 bases). V was pared by 6 bases and J by 7 bases, with 16 bases between. Germline V gene data show CDR1 as ENHRY and CDR2 as SYGVKD. This CDR3 is built from 14 residues. Written as DNA, the CDR3 is TGTGCCATCAGGAAGGGGGTTGGGGTGAACATTCAGTACTTC. Residues: CAIRKGVGVNIQYF.

The V gene is TRBV19, the J gene TRBJ2-5; TRBD2 aligns across 14 bases. The J segment lost 4 bases and the V segment lost 5 bases, leaving 3 bases of the junction unmatched. CDR1 is LNHDA, CDR2 SQIVND, per germline (reference sequence). The CDR3 extends over 15 amino acids. The CDR3 nucleotides read TGTGCCAGTAGTGGACTAGCGGGAGGAGTAGAGACCCAGTACTTC. The encoded protein is CASSGLAGGVETQYF. Filled out from reference TRBV19 and TRBJ2-5, the complete variable domain reads DGGITQSPKYLFRKEGQNVTLSCEQNLNHDAMYWYRQDPGQGLRLIYYSQIVNDFQKGDIAEGYSVSREKKESFPLTVTSAQKNPTAFYLCASSGLAGGVETQYFGPGTRLLVL.

V and J are TRBV7-8 and TRBJ2-3, with 8 bases that match TRBD2. V was clipped by 7 bases and J by 3 bases; unmatched bases: 15. The CDR3 length is 17 residues. The germline V gene has CDR1 SGHVS and CDR2 FQNEAQ. The chain's CDR3 is CASTIGRAPFLTDTQYF. DNA of the CDR3: TGTGCCAGCACCATCGGGAGGGCGCCCTTTTTGACAGATACGCAGTATTTT. Full variable domain (remainder filled in from reference TRBV7-8 and TRBJ2-3): GAGVSQSPRYKVAKRGQDVALRCDPISGHVSLFWYQQALGQGPEFLTYFQNEAQLDKSGLPSDRFFAERPEGSVSTLKIQRTQQEDSAVYLCASTIGRAPFLTDTQYFGPGTRLTVL.

The chain is built from TRBV6-5 and TRBJ2-3, with D possibly matching TRBD2 (5 bases). Trimming took 0 bases from V and 5 from J, leaving 9 bases between them. The CDR3 runs to 14 residues. The germline V gene encodes CDR1 MNHEY and CDR2 SVGAGI. The CDR3 DNA reads TGTGCCAGCAGTTACTCGACGGGGAGAGATACGCAGTATTTT. It codes for CASSYSTGRDTQYF.

The rearrangement joins TRBV4-1 to TRBJ2-2; D gene uncertain. The CDR3 is made up of 15 amino acids. Trimming removed 0 bases from V and 0 bases from J, with 5 bases in between. Germline CDR1 MGHRA, CDR2 YSYEKL. CDR3 DNA sequence: TGCGCCAGCAGCCAAGATGGTGCGAACACCGGGGAGCTGTTTTTT. Translation: CASSQDGANTGELFF.

V usage is TRBV14 and J usage is TRBJ2-1, with D perhaps matching TRBD1 or TRBD2 (5 bases each). The CDR3 is 13 residues long. Germline CDR1 reads SGHDN; CDR2 reads FVKESK. Trimming removed 3 bases at V and 5 bases at J, with 8 bases between. The CDR3, as DNA: TGTGCCAGCAGCCATTTGGGGGACAATGAGCAGTTCTTC. It yields the protein CASSHLGDNEQFF.

The chain joins TRBV27 to TRBJ2-1; 8 bases line up with TRBD2. In germline, CDR1 is MNHEY, CDR2 SMNVEV (reference sequence). V gave up 7 bases and J gave up 8 bases; unmatched junction bases: 19. The CDR3 has 17 amino acids. DNA of the CDR3: TGTGCCAGCACCCACCAATGGGGTAGCGGGATGTTGCATGAGCAGTTCTTC. It translates to CASTHQWGSGMLHEQFF.

The chain couples TRBV30 to TRBJ2-7; D is uncertain. The CDR3 is made up of 13 amino acids. In germline, CDR1 is GTSNPN, CDR2 SVGIG (reference sequence). Trimming removed 0 bases from V and 5 bases from J, with 11 bases in between. This CDR3 is CAWSVGRNDEQYF. Here the CDR3 DNA reads TGTGCCTGGAGTGTGGGTAGGAATGACGAGCAGTACTTC.

CDR3 region: CASSSLTGLGQPQHF. In DNA, the CDR3 is TGTGCCAGCAGTTCCCTGACAGGGTTGGGGCAGCCCCAGCATTTT. The chain couples TRBV28 to TRBJ1-5, with 7 positions matching TRBD1. V trimming: 4 bases; J trimming: 7 bases; junction bases outside the gene matches: 10. The CDR3 consists of 15 residues. The V gene's germline CDR1 is MDHEN and CDR2 SYDVKM.

J is TRBJ1-2 and V is TRBV12-3 or TRBV12-4; 7 positions match TRBD1. CDR3 length: 13 residues. The junction had 4 bases not matched to a gene; V was cut back by 6 bases and J by 3 bases. The CDR3 DNA follows: TGTGCCAGCAGCCCTGACAGGGACTATGGCTACACCTTC. Its protein is CASSPDRDYGYTF.

This chain uses TRBV6-5 with TRBJ1-2; TRBD1 is a possible D gene (6 bases). V dropped 6 bases and J dropped 5 bases, with 19 bases sitting between them. The germline CDR1 and CDR2 sequences are MNHEY and SVGAGI. CDR3 length: 15 residues. The chain's CDR3 is CASRDGGGGGYGYTF. The CDR3 DNA is TGTGCCAGCAGGGACGGGGGGGGCGGAGGGTATGGCTACACCTTC.

The chain links TRBV10-3 to TRBJ2-1; perhaps TRBD2 as D (5 bases). V was trimmed by 0 bases and J by 2 bases, leaving 8 bases between them. Germline CDR1 reads ENHRY; CDR2 reads SYGVKD. This CDR3 has 15 amino acids. CDR3 protein: CAISESASPYNEQFF. The DNA of the CDR3 is TGTGCCATCAGTGAGTCGGCTAGCCCCTACAATGAGCAGTTCTTC.

The gene calls are TRBV21-1 and TRBJ1-3. TRBV21-1 is annotated as a pseudogene. This CDR3 has 18 amino acids. CDR3: CASSKALGLPDSGNTIYF. The CDR3 DNA reads as TGTGCCAGCAGCAAAGCGCTAGGACTTCCAGACTCTGGAAACACCATATATTTT.

This chain connects TRBV6-2 or TRBV6-3 to TRBJ2-2; D is unclear. V dropped 0 bases and J dropped 6 bases, with 5 bases sitting between them. The CDR3 runs to 13 residues. The germline CDR1 and CDR2 sequences are MNHEY and SVGEGT. The chain's CDR3 is CASSYSNPGELFF. The CDR3, as DNA: TGTGCCAGCAGTTACTCGAATCCCGGGGAGCTGTTTTTT.

This clone has only a few counts. The chain combines TRBV7-8 with TRBJ1-1; tentative D call: TRBD1 (6 bases). Trimming removed 5 bases at V and 0 bases at J, with 22 bases between. The CDR3 has 18 residues. Germline lookup yields CDR1 SGHVS and CDR2 FQNEAQ. The CDR3 nucleotides are TGTGCCAGCAGCCCCAAGGACAGATTTTCGCCTATGAACACTGAAGCTTTCTTT. It specifies CASSPKDRFSPMNTEAFF.

The J gene is TRBJ2-1, the V gene TRBV7-8; D is unresolved. The CDR3 has 13 amino acids. V was cut by 7 bases and J by 10 bases, with 17 bases left in between. Looked up from germline, CDR1 is SGHVS and CDR2 is FQNEAQ. CDR3 sequence (DNA): TGTGCCAGCACCACCCCAGTGGGGAACGAGCAGTTCTTC. It codes for CASTTPVGNEQFF.

The count of this clone is one. This chain uses TRBV27 with TRBJ2-7, with D uncertain. With 4 bases removed from V and 6 bases from J, the gap between germline ends came to 13 bases. Germline V lookup: CDR1 MNHEY, CDR2 SMNVEV (reference sequence). The CDR3 spans 13 residues. CDR3 bases: TGTGCCAGCAGTTCGGCAGGTCCGGGCGAGCAGTACTTC. It specifies CASSSAGPGEQYF.

This chain connects TRBV10-1 to TRBJ2-1, with 10 positions matching TRBD2. This CDR3 region has 17 residues. Trimming at V came to 1 base and at J to 7 bases, leaving 10 bases not matched to a gene. Germline V gives CDR1 WNHNN, CDR2 SYGVQD (reference sequence). The CDR3 nucleotides read TGCGCCAGCAGTGAGTTTCCTAGCGGGAGCTTGGGGAATGAGCAGTTCTTC. Its translation: CASSEFPSGSLGNEQFF.

Of note for this clone: An end of the junction does not agree with germline; a read error may underlie this. The V and J genes are TRBV4-2 and TRBJ1-2; D is ambiguous. This CDR3 has 14 residues. Germline V gene data show CDR1 as LGHNA and CDR2 as YNFKEQ. CDR3 residues: CASSQVADPTISGF. CDR3 nucleotide sequence: TGTGCCAGCAGCCAAGTGGCCGATCCAACCATTAGCGGCTTC.

This clone has just a few counts. The chain joins TRBV12-5 to TRBJ1-5; D might be TRBD1 (6 bases). This CDR3 is 14 amino acids long. CDR1 LGHNT and CDR2 FRNRAP come from the germline V gene. V shed 0 bases and J shed 6 bases, with 9 bases lying between them. The CDR3 region is CASGLVGGPQPQHF. Written as DNA, the CDR3 is TGTGCTAGTGGTTTGGTAGGGGGGCCTCAGCCCCAGCATTTT. The full variable domain, completed using reference TRBV12-5 and TRBJ1-5, is DARVTQTPRHKVTEMGQEVTMRCQPILGHNTVFWYRQTMMQGLELLAYFRNRAPLDDSGMPKDRFSAEMPDATLATLKIQPSEPRDSAVYFCASGLVGGPQPQHFGDGTRLSIL.

V is TRBV15 and J is TRBJ2-7; 7 bases line up with TRBD2. The CDR3 consists of 16 residues. The germline CDR1 and CDR2 sequences are LNHNV and YYDKDF (reference sequence). J gave up 6 bases and V 1 base, and 12 bases lay outside the gene matches. The CDR3 region is CATSRGRTGRVREQYF. Written as DNA, the CDR3 is TGTGCCACCAGCAGAGGCCGCACGGGGAGGGTTCGCGAGCAGTACTTC.

This chain joins TRBV10-1 and TRBJ1-5, with 7 nucleotides matching TRBD1. The CDR3 sequence is 18 residues long. Germline values: CDR1 WNHNN, CDR2 SYGVQD (reference sequence). Trimming cost V 10 bases and J 0 bases; bases outside gene matches: 18. CDR3 nucleotide sequence: TGCGCCATCCTAGGACAGGTAGGGTCCCCGTATAGCAATCAGCCCCAGCATTTT. This gives the protein CAILGQVGSPYSNQPQHF.

This rearrangement joins TRBV4-1 to TRBJ2-7; D gene unclear. V shed 0 bases and J shed 1 base, with 19 bases lying between them. The CDR3 has 18 residues. The germline gives CDR1 MGHRA, CDR2 YSYEKL. CDR3 amino acids: CASSQDEFRQVVSYEQYF. DNA of the CDR3: TGCGCCAGCAGCCAAGATGAGTTTAGACAAGTTGTATCCTACGAGCAGTACTTC.

The chain uses TRBV9 and TRBJ2-5; 9 bases agree with TRBD2. The CDR3 totals 15 residues. Germline V lookup: CDR1 SGDLS, CDR2 YYNGEE. V lost 2 bases and J lost 5; bases outside the gene matches: 7. In DNA, the CDR3 is TGTGCCAGCAGCGTGAATAGCGGGGGTGGGGAGACCCAGTACTTC. Translated, it gives CASSVNSGGGETQYF.

This clone has a handful of counts. The chain links TRBV7-9 to TRBJ2-2; D not certain. The CDR3 is made up of 16 amino acids. The germline gives CDR1 SEHNR, CDR2 FQNEAQ (reference sequence). Deletions cut 5 bases from V and 7 bases from J, with 20 bases between. The CDR3 protein is CASSRLGEARFGELFF. In DNA form, the CDR3 reads TGTGCCAGCAGCCGCCTGGGCGAAGCTAGATTCGGGGAGCTGTTTTTT.